Shown below are 24 T cell receptor beta chains from a single sample sequenced in a study of blood T cell repertoires in COVID-19. Sequencing was performed with immunoSEQ multiplex PCR; in TCRdb, only in-frame clones are kept and a portion is missing. This table holds about 120,000 clones, 70% to 90% found once. The sequencing input was peripheral blood. These receptors came from a woman aged 50 to 60 with acute or convalescent COVID-19.

The chain links TRBV5-1 to TRBJ1-1, with TRBD1 as a possible D gene (6 bases). The CDR3 runs to 15 residues. In germline, CDR1 is SGHRS, CDR2 YFSETQ. Trimming removed 4 bases at V and 4 bases at J, with 17 bases between. The CDR3 DNA is TGCGCCAGCAGCGCTCAGGGGAGGGACGGCACTGAAGCTTTCTTT. This translates into CASSAQGRDGTEAFF. Together with reference TRBV5-1 and TRBJ1-1, the CDR3 gives the full variable domain: KAGVTQTPRYLIKTRGQQVTLSCSPISGHRSVSWYQQTPGQGLQFLFEYFSETQRNKGNFPGRFSGRQFSNSRSEMNVSTLELGDSALYLCASSAQGRDGTEAFFGQGTRLTVV.

The CDR3 coding sequence is TGTGCCAGCAGCCCCGACAGGGAGAGAGCCACCTTC. The encoded protein is CASSPDRERATF. The V call is TRBV7-2, the J call TRBJ1-2, with 7 bases matching TRBD1. V dropped 5 bases and J dropped 13; count of bases not matched to a gene: 10. There are 12 residues in the CDR3. Per the germline V gene, CDR1 is SGHTA and CDR2 is FQGNSA. Full variable domain (rest looked up from reference TRBV7-2 and TRBJ1-2): GAGVSQSPSNKVTEKGKDVELRCDPISGHTALYWYRQSLGQGLEFLIYFQGNSAPDKSGLPSDRFSAERTGGSVSTLTIQRTQQEDSAVYLCASSPDRERATFGSGTRLTVV.

This clone showed up just once. The chain recombines TRBV3-1 (or the pseudogene TRBV3-2) with TRBJ2-3; a weak D match, TRBD2 (6 bases). Per the germline V gene, CDR1 is LGHDT and CDR2 is YNNKEL (reference sequence). Trimming stripped 1 base from V and 2 bases from J, with 10 bases between. This CDR3 comprises 15 residues. This chain's CDR3 is CASSQGGLNTDTQYF. In DNA form, the CDR3 reads TGTGCCAGCAGCCAAGGGGGACTTAACACAGATACGCAGTATTTT.

The V and J genes are TRBV2 and TRBJ2-1; 7 bases fit TRBD2. The CDR3 covers 16 residues. The germline V gene has CDR1 SNHLY and CDR2 FYNNEI. V was pared by 2 bases and J by 6 bases, with 10 bases of the junction left unmatched. CDR3 sequence (DNA): TGTGCCAGCAGTGAATGGGGTGCGGGAGTCGCCAATGAGCAGTTCTTC. Its protein product is CASSEWGAGVANEQFF.

A remark on this clone: At the DNA level, this CDR3 is encoded by other sequences in the same sample as well. This chain links TRBV5-1 with TRBJ2-1, with TRBD2 matching over 11 bases. V gave up 3 bases and J gave up 3 bases; unmatched junction bases: 2. CDR1 and CDR2 from the germline V gene are SGHRS and YFSETQ. This CDR3 has 15 residues. CDR3 coding DNA: TGCGCCAGCAGCTCCGGGACTAGCGGCTACAATGAGCAGTTCTTC. This translates into CASSSGTSGYNEQFF.

This chain uses TRBV14 with TRBJ2-3; D possibly corresponds to TRBD1 (6 bases). The germline V gene has CDR1 SGHDN and CDR2 FVKESK. This CDR3 has 16 amino acids. Between the trimmed V and J ends, which lost 4 bases and 5 bases, there was a span of 19 bases. For the CDR3, the DNA is TGTGCCAGCAGCCCCCGGGTAGGGGGATTAGGAGATACGCAGTATTTT. Its translation: CASSPRVGGLGDTQYF.

V is TRBV6-1 and J is TRBJ2-2; 16 bases map to TRBD2. Losses at the gene ends were 3 bases for V and 4 bases for J; bases not matched to a gene: 8. Germline CDR1 reads MNHNS; CDR2 reads SASEGT. CDR3 length equals 19 residues. CDR3 coding DNA: TGTGCCAGCAGTGAGGCGGGACTAGCGGGAGGGCGGGTCACCGGGGAGCTGTTTTTT. This codes for CASSEAGLAGGRVTGELFF.

This chain joins TRBV11-2 and TRBJ2-7; D is possibly TRBD2 (6 bases). The CDR3 extends over 14 amino acids. Germline V CDR1 and CDR2: SGHAT, FQNNGV. Trimming stripped 1 base from V and 3 bases from J, with 10 bases between. CDR3 loop: CASSLVSGDYEQYF. In nucleotides, the CDR3 is TGTGCCAGCAGCTTAGTCTCGGGGGACTACGAGCAGTACTTC.

The chain links TRBV24-1 to TRBJ1-5; maybe TRBD1 (6 bases). Germline loops: CDR1 KGHDR, CDR2 SFDVKD. The V and J ends lost 7 bases and 4 bases respectively, with 16 bases between them. The length of the CDR3 is 15 residues. The CDR3 nucleotides are TGTGCCACCAGCTCCACCCTAGGACAGAATCAGCCCCAGCATTTT. Protein: CATSSTLGQNQPQHF.

The rearrangement joins TRBV4-1 to TRBJ2-3, with 11 bases that match TRBD2. Germline trimming cut 1 base from V and 2 bases from J; bases unmatched to any gene: 2. CDR3 length: 16 amino acids. Looked up from germline, CDR1 is MGHRA and CDR2 is YSYEKL. CDR3 DNA sequence: TGCGCCAGCAGCCAAGGACTAGCGGGGATCACAGATACGCAGTATTTT. Encoded protein: CASSQGLAGITDTQYF.

The chain has TRBV7-9 and TRBJ2-5; unclear D gene. V gave up 4 bases and J gave up 4 bases, with 4 bases separating them. This CDR3 is 11 amino acids long. CDR1 and CDR2 from the germline V gene are SEHNR and FQNEAQ (reference sequence). The CDR3 sequence: CASSSTETQYF. The CDR3 DNA reads as TGTGCCAGCAGCTCTACAGAGACCCAGTACTTC.

The J gene is TRBJ1-1, the V gene TRBV7-9; perhaps TRBD1 as D (5 bases). Germline-derived CDR1 and CDR2 are SEHNR and FQNEAQ (reference sequence). This CDR3 is built from 16 residues. V lost 0 bases, J lost 1 base, and 12 bases lay in between. The CDR3 here is CASSLAGPHENTEAFF. The CDR3 region has the DNA TGTGCCAGCAGCTTAGCGGGGCCCCATGAGAACACTGAAGCTTTCTTT.

This clone has a single count. The chain links TRBV2 to TRBJ1-5, with TRBD1 matching 8 bases. Losses at the gene ends were 1 base for V and 4 bases for J; bases not matched to a gene: 3. Germline-derived CDR1 and CDR2 are SNHLY and FYNNEI. This CDR3 spans 15 amino acids. CDR3 sequence: CASSEEQGVNQPQHF. DNA for the CDR3: TGTGCCAGCAGTGAAGAACAGGGGGTAAATCAGCCCCAGCATTTT.

CDR3 in amino acids: CASSIEDSSYEQYF. CDR3 in DNA: TGTGCCAGCAGCATAGAGGACAGTTCCTACGAGCAGTACTTC. The V call is TRBV9, the J call TRBJ2-7, with D maybe TRBD1 (6 bases). Trimming left V 4 bases short and J 1 base short, with 12 bases between. Germline lookup yields CDR1 SGDLS and CDR2 YYNGEE. This CDR3 contains 14 residues.

The chain employs TRBV7-8 and TRBJ2-1; 8 bases line up with TRBD2. Germline V lookup: CDR1 SGHVS, CDR2 FQNEAQ. This CDR3 spans 17 amino acids. V dropped 2 bases and J dropped 6; count of bases not matched to a gene: 12. The CDR3 DNA is TGTGCCAGCAGCTTATACGGTAGCGGGAAGGTAGGCAATGAGCAGTTCTTC. This gives the protein CASSLYGSGKVGNEQFF.

The chain uses TRBV19 and TRBJ2-2, with TRBD2 as a possible D gene (6 bases). The CDR3 is made up of 15 amino acids. The germline V gene has CDR1 LNHDA and CDR2 SQIVND (reference sequence). V was shortened by 6 bases and J by 4 bases, with 15 bases between the two germline ends. This chain's CDR3 is CASSQRDLPTGELFF. The CDR3 region has the DNA TGTGCCAGTAGCCAACGGGACTTGCCCACCGGGGAGCTGTTTTTT.

This clone has a handful of counts. The chain joins TRBV5-1 to TRBJ1-1; D is possibly TRBD1 (5 bases). V was pared by 3 bases and J by 3 bases, with 9 bases between. The CDR3 has 13 amino acids. In germline, CDR1 is SGHRS, CDR2 YFSETQ. In DNA form, the CDR3 reads TGCGCCAGCAGCTATGCAGGGTACACTGAAGCTTTCTTT. Translation: CASSYAGYTEAFF.

The chain is built from TRBV23-1 and TRBJ1-5, with 9 bases matching TRBD1. TRBV23-1 is an ORF for which the function is uncertain. This CDR3 spans 14 amino acids. With V trimmed by 7 bases and J by 2 bases, 3 bases remained unmatched. CDR3 sequence: CASITGGRNQPQHF. The CDR3 coding sequence is TGCGCCAGCATCACAGGGGGCCGCAATCAGCCCCAGCATTTT.

V usage is TRBV19 and J usage is TRBJ2-1; TRBD1 aligns across 8 bases. Trimming took 4 bases from V and 0 from J; bases not matched to a gene: 2. The CDR3 runs to 15 residues. CDR1 and CDR2 from the germline V gene are LNHDA and SQIVND (reference sequence). The CDR3 DNA sequence: TGTGCCAGTAGTAGACAGGGGAACTCCTACAATGAGCAGTTCTTC. Its protein is CASSRQGNSYNEQFF.

The rearrangement uses TRBV5-1 and TRBJ1-1; 8 bases agree with TRBD1. The CDR3 is 14 amino acids. Germline loops: CDR1 SGHRS, CDR2 YFSETQ. Trimming took 4 bases from V and 4 from J; bases not matched to a gene: 6. The chain's CDR3 is CASSPQGAATEAFF. As DNA, the CDR3 is TGCGCCAGCAGCCCGCAGGGGGCTGCCACTGAAGCTTTCTTT.

The CDR3 DNA sequence: TGTGCCAGCCATCGGGGGGGTAATGAGCAGTTCTTC. Its translation is CASHRGGNEQFF. V is TRBV27 and J is TRBJ2-1, with 8 bases aligning to TRBD2. This CDR3 contains 12 residues. Germline CDR1 and CDR2: MNHEY and SMNVEV (reference sequence). The trim removed 8 bases at V and 7 bases at J, leaving 4 bases unmatched.

The chain combines TRBV29-1 with TRBJ1-1; tentative D call: TRBD1 (6 bases). The germline V gene encodes CDR1 SQVTM and CDR2 ANQGSEA. Trimming stripped 6 bases from V and 1 base from J, with 12 bases between. The CDR3 has 13 residues. The CDR3 here is CSVPQTGNTEAFF. The CDR3 DNA reads as TGCAGCGTCCCCCAGACAGGGAACACTGAAGCTTTCTTT.

The rearrangement links TRBV5-6 to TRBJ2-6; D remains ambiguous. Trimming removed 4 bases at V and 3 bases at J, with 11 bases between. The germline CDR1 and CDR2 sequences are SGHDT and YYEEEE. CDR3 length: 15 amino acids. CDR3 bases: TGTGCCAGCAGCCTGACAACCGGTGGGGCCAACGTCCTGACTTTC. Translation: CASSLTTGGANVLTF.

This rearrangement joins TRBV11-2 to TRBJ2-7, with 10 positions matching TRBD1. J was trimmed by 5 bases and V by 5 bases; bases with no gene match: 15. This CDR3 is 17 amino acids long. CDR1 is SGHAT, CDR2 FQNNGV, per germline. As DNA, the CDR3 is TGTGCCAGCAGCCCCCCCTACGCCGGGACAGGGGCACACGAGCAGTACTTC. This codes for CASSPPYAGTGAHEQYF. The whole variable domain, filled in from reference TRBV11-2 and TRBJ2-7, reads EAGVAQSPRYKIIEKRQSVAFWCNPISGHATLYWYQQILGQGPKLLIQFQNNGVVDDSQLPKDRFSAERLKGVDSTLKIQPAKLEDSAVYLCASSPPYAGTGAHEQYFGPGTRLTVT.